These 18 T cell receptor beta chains came from one sample sequenced in a study of blood T cell repertoires in COVID-19. Repertoires were generated with immunoSEQ multiplex PCR, while TCRdb's copy carries only in-frame clones and drops some. The data show about 150,000 clones, 86% seen once. The specimen sequenced was PBMCs or T cells enriched from blood (not recorded which). The receptors come from a man between 45 and 60 years old who had recovered from COVID-19.

V and J are TRBV7-2 and TRBJ1-5; D is perhaps TRBD1 (5 bases). V dropped 3 bases and J dropped 5 bases, with 14 bases sitting between them. The CDR3 consists of 15 residues. Germline V lookup: CDR1 SGHTA, CDR2 FQGNSA. The CDR3 region has the DNA TGTGCCAGCAGCTTGTTGCAGGGTATTTATCAGCCCCAGCATTTT. Protein: CASSLLQGIYQPQHF.

The chain couples TRBV28 to TRBJ2-3; a possible D gene is TRBD1 (5 bases). Trimming took off 4 bases at V and 2 bases at J, with 10 bases between the two ends. CDR1 is MDHEN and CDR2 is SYDVKM in the germline V gene. CDR3 size: 14 residues. This CDR3 is CASSSQGHTDTQYF. DNA of the CDR3: TGTGCCAGCAGTTCCCAGGGTCACACAGATACGCAGTATTTT.

V usage is TRBV10-3 and J usage is TRBJ1-1; D is unclear. Germline CDR1 and CDR2: ENHRY and SYGVKD. V dropped 4 bases and J dropped 1 base, with 7 bases sitting between them. The CDR3 totals 13 residues. The CDR3 spells CAISGAGNTEAFF. Here the CDR3 DNA reads TGTGCCATCAGTGGGGCGGGGAACACTGAAGCTTTCTTT.

The chain employs TRBV5-1 and TRBJ2-5; D unresolved. Germline V CDR1 and CDR2: SGHRS, YFSETQ. V lost 0 bases and J lost 9, with 15 bases in between. This CDR3 is 14 amino acids long. The DNA for the CDR3 is TGCGCCAGCAGCTTGGGAGATGGAGTGAGCTCCCAGTACTTC. Translating it yields CASSLGDGVSSQYF.

The chain carries TRBV7-9 and TRBJ1-2; perhaps TRBD1 as D (6 bases). V shed 5 bases and J shed 3 bases, with 13 bases lying between them. This CDR3 has 14 residues. The V gene's germline CDR1 is SEHNR and CDR2 FQNEAQ (reference sequence). This CDR3 is CASSRGGAYYGYTF. DNA of the CDR3: TGTGCCAGCAGCCGTGGGGGGGCGTACTATGGCTACACCTTC.

The chain links TRBV19 to TRBJ2-4; the match to TRBD2 covers 8 bases. The CDR3 is 20 residues long. Germline V gene data show CDR1 as LNHDA and CDR2 as SQIVND (reference sequence). The V and J ends lost 5 bases and 0 bases, in that order; junction bases with no gene match: 18. The CDR3 is CASSFRFPGLDTLAKNIQYF. CDR3 in DNA: TGTGCCAGTAGTTTCAGATTCCCGGGACTAGATACCTTAGCCAAAAACATTCAGTACTTC.

This clone was picked up a small number of times. The chain recombines TRBV6-2 or TRBV6-3 with TRBJ1-2; D unresolved. V was cut by 5 bases and J by 1 base, with 14 bases left in between. This CDR3 comprises 15 residues. Germline V gene lookup returns CDR1 MNHEY and CDR2 SVGEGT. CDR3 DNA: TGTGCCAGCAGTCCCTGGGCCGGACTTAACTATGGCTACACCTTC. It is translated as CASSPWAGLNYGYTF.

The chain links TRBV27 to TRBJ1-2, with 7 bases aligning to TRBD1. The V segment lost 7 bases and the J segment 8 bases; nucleotides outside the gene matches: 10. The CDR3 length is 13 residues. The germline V gene encodes CDR1 MNHEY and CDR2 SMNVEV (reference sequence). The chain's CDR3 is CASTARTGEGYTF. CDR3 in DNA: TGTGCCAGCACCGCCAGGACAGGAGAAGGCTACACCTTC.

V and J are TRBV7-9 and TRBJ2-1, with D possibly matching TRBD2 (5 bases). Deletions cut 8 bases from V and 1 base from J, with 9 bases between. The CDR3 runs 13 residues. CDR1 is SEHNR, CDR2 FQNEAQ, per germline (reference sequence). Written as DNA, the CDR3 is TGTGCCAGCGAGGGCGCATCCTACAATGAGCAGTTCTTC. Protein sequence: CASEGASYNEQFF.

The CDR3 is CAGTRQGAIRGEQFF. CDR3 sequence (DNA): TGTGCCGGTACTAGACAGGGGGCAATTAGGGGTGAGCAGTTCTTC. The chain has TRBV30 and TRBJ2-1; 10 nucleotides agree with TRBD1. The CDR3 loop spans 15 amino acids. J was trimmed by 9 bases and V by 8 bases; bases with no gene match: 16. Germline V gene lookup returns CDR1 GTSNPN and CDR2 SVGIG (reference sequence).

The genes are TRBV6-2 or TRBV6-3 and TRBJ2-7; a possible D gene is TRBD2 (5 bases). V lost 5 bases and J 6 bases, leaving 14 bases between the germline ends. CDR3 length equals 13 residues. Germline loops: CDR1 MNHEY, CDR2 SVGEGT. CDR3 nucleotides: TGTGCCAGCAGTCCCCGCGGGTTCGGCGAGCAGTACGTC. The encoded protein is CASSPRGFGEQYV.

The chain has TRBV18 and TRBJ2-5, with 11 bases fitting TRBD2. With 3 bases clipped from V and 5 bases from J, the junction kept 14 bases outside the gene matches. This CDR3 is built from 18 residues. Germline lookup yields CDR1 KGHSH and CDR2 LQKENI. The chain's CDR3 is CASSPPFGTSGPEETQYF. CDR3 nucleotide sequence: TGTGCCAGCTCACCTCCATTCGGGACTAGCGGACCGGAGGAGACCCAGTACTTC.

J is TRBJ2-2 and V is TRBV7-6; D possibly corresponds to TRBD1 (7 bases). The CDR3 totals 16 residues. The germline V gene encodes CDR1 SGHVS and CDR2 FNYEAQ. The V and J ends lost 4 bases and 0 bases respectively, with 12 bases between them. Here the CDR3 reads CASSWGDRTNTGELFF. In DNA, the CDR3 is TGTGCCAGCAGCTGGGGGGACAGAACGAACACCGGGGAGCTGTTTTTT.

V usage is TRBV5-1 and J usage is TRBJ2-7; D call uncertain. The CDR3 length is 14 residues. Germline V gives CDR1 SGHRS, CDR2 YFSETQ. Trimming cost V 4 bases and J 1 base, with 12 bases left between them. For the CDR3, the DNA is TGCGCCAGCAGCGAGGCCCTCGGGTCCTACGAGCAGTACTTC. Translated: CASSEALGSYEQYF.

This sequence joins TRBV10-3 and TRBJ1-1; D gene uncertain. This CDR3 comprises 14 residues. V lost 5 bases to trimming and J lost 2 bases, with 12 bases between them. The germline V gene encodes CDR1 ENHRY and CDR2 SYGVKD. The CDR3 sequence is CAISHGQINTEAFF. CDR3 in DNA: TGTGCCATCAGTCATGGGCAGATTAACACTGAAGCTTTCTTT.

Only a few counts were recorded for this clone. The rearrangement joins TRBV6-5 to TRBJ1-1, with D uncertain. The V end lost 0 bases, the J end lost 8 bases, and 13 bases lay between the germline ends. Per the germline V gene, CDR1 is MNHEY and CDR2 is SVGAGI. The CDR3 sequence is 14 residues long. This chain's CDR3 is CASSYSLGQLEAFF. DNA for the CDR3: TGTGCCAGCAGTTACTCGTTGGGCCAGTTAGAAGCTTTCTTT.

The J gene is TRBJ2-5, the V gene TRBV4-2, with 10 positions matching TRBD2. The CDR3 is 16 amino acids. Germline-derived CDR1 and CDR2 are LGHNA and YNFKEQ. Germline trimming cut 2 bases from V and 0 bases from J; bases unmatched to any gene: 3. CDR3 sequence: CASSQSSGGNQETQYF. CDR3 coding DNA: TGTGCCAGCAGCCAATCTAGCGGGGGAAACCAAGAGACCCAGTACTTC.

This clone was seen just once. The CDR3 region is CASSRQGPSRLFF. The CDR3 coding sequence is TGTGCCAGCAGCCGACAGGGTCCTTCTCGGCTGTTTTTT. This chain connects TRBV6-2 or TRBV6-3 to TRBJ1-4; 7 bases are shared with TRBD1. The germline gives CDR1 MNHEY, CDR2 SVGEGT. V trimming: 6 bases; J trimming: 14 bases; junction bases outside the gene matches: 12. This CDR3 region has 13 residues.